This passage covers 5 T cell receptor beta chains from one sample sequenced in a study of blood T cell repertoires in COVID-19. The data were produced by immunoSEQ multiplex PCR, yet TCRdb's version contains in-frame clones alone and is incomplete. Of under 550,000 clones in the sample, 70% to 90% are singletons; the top ten hold 0.8% to 1%. The material sequenced was peripheral blood. These receptors all stem from a man in his late teens or twenties with COVID-19, enrolled during active disease.

The V and J genes are TRBV6-5 and TRBJ2-6; D is undetermined. Germline lookup yields CDR1 MNHEY and CDR2 SVGAGI. V shed 0 bases and J shed 0 bases, with 6 bases lying between them. The CDR3 is 16 amino acids. CDR3 loop: CASSYSSSSGANVLTF. CDR3 coding DNA: TGTGCCAGCAGTTACTCGAGTAGCTCTGGGGCCAACGTCCTGACTTTC.

This clone showed up many times. V and J are TRBV5-1 and TRBJ2-6, with a possible D match to TRBD2 (6 bases). Trimming removed 4 bases at V and 1 base at J, with 12 bases between. The CDR3 consists of 16 residues. Per the germline V gene, CDR1 is SGHRS and CDR2 is YFSETQ. The CDR3 sequence is CASSPGGLSGANVLTF. CDR3 sequence (DNA): TGCGCCAGCAGCCCAGGTGGACTATCTGGGGCCAACGTCCTGACTTTC.

The rearrangement links TRBV5-8 to TRBJ1-1, with 10 bases aligning to TRBD1. CDR3 length equals 14 residues. Germline CDR1 is SGHTS and CDR2 is YDEGEE. Trimming took 1 base from V and 4 from J; bases not matched to a gene: 1. CDR3 coding DNA: TGTGCCAGCAGCTTGAGGACAGGGGGCACTGAAGCTTTCTTT. It specifies CASSLRTGGTEAFF.

This chain connects TRBV2 to TRBJ1-2; a weak D match, TRBD1 (5 bases). The CDR3 covers 12 residues. CDR1 is SNHLY and CDR2 is FYNNEI in the germline V gene. Trimming stripped 10 bases from V and 3 bases from J, with 12 bases between. DNA for the CDR3: TGTGCCACCCAGGGATTGGACTATGGCTACACCTTC. Translation: CATQGLDYGYTF.

The chain uses TRBV19 and TRBJ1-1; D is uncertain. V shed 6 bases and J shed 6 bases, with 5 bases lying between them. CDR3 length: 10 residues. Per germline, CDR1 LNHDA and CDR2 SQIVND (reference sequence). Written as DNA, the CDR3 is TGTGCCAGTAGGGGAGCTGAAGCTTTCTTT. Its translation: CASRGAEAFF. Looking up the rest from reference TRBV19 and TRBJ1-1 gives the full variable domain: DGGITQSPKYLFRKEGQNVTLSCEQNLNHDAMYWYRQDPGQGLRLIYYSQIVNDFQKGDIAEGYSVSREKKESFPLTVTSAQKNPTAFYLCASRGAEAFFGQGTRLTVV.